These 16 T cell receptor beta chains came from one sample sequenced in a study of Graves' ophthalmopathy and Graves' hyperthyroidism. For repertoire sequencing, the TCR beta CDR3 regions were amplified from RNA transcripts. First-round RT-PCR with HTBI primers preceded a second-round multiplex PCR. MiXCR, run by TCRdb on the multiplex PCR reads, gives a single entry per CDR3 protein. Of about 480,000 distinct CDR3 sequences in the sample, approximately 15% were seen once. The sequenced material came from blood. The receptors stem from a woman in her twenties or thirties with Graves' ophthalmopathy.

With regard to this clonotype: A much larger clone sits a single nucleotide away, making a read error possible. The V call is TRBV5-1, the J call TRBJ2-7, with D unclear. CDR1 is SGHRS, CDR2 YFSETQ, per germline. The V gene lost 5 bases and the J gene lost 2 bases, with 14 bases spanning the gap. This CDR3 has 14 residues. The CDR3: CASRKDLATYEQYF. Here the CDR3 DNA reads TGCGCCAGCAGGAAGGACCTCGCCACCTACGAGCAGTACTTC. Full variable domain (outside the CDR3, taken from reference TRBV5-1 and TRBJ2-7): KAGVTQTPRYLIKTRGQQVTLSCSPISGHRSVSWYQQTPGQGLQFLFEYFSETQRNKGNFPGRFSGRQFSNSRSEMNVSTLELGDSALYLCASRKDLATYEQYFGPGTRLTVT.

This clonotype was picked up many times. The genes are TRBV5-1 and TRBJ1-1; D possibly corresponds to TRBD1 (5 bases). The CDR3 runs 16 residues. Trimming took off 4 bases at V and 0 bases at J, with 16 bases between the two ends. CDR1 and CDR2 (germline): SGHRS, YFSETQ. In DNA form, the CDR3 reads TGCGCCAGCAGCCACACCCGGGACCGATTGAACACTGAAGCTTTCTTT. Amino acids: CASSHTRDRLNTEAFF.

This clonotype was found many times. CDR3 coding DNA: TGTGCCAGCAGCGTGGCCCCGACTAGCGGCTACGAGCAGTACTTC. It specifies CASSVAPTSGYEQYF. The V and J genes are TRBV9 and TRBJ2-7; 9 nucleotides match TRBD2. CDR1 and CDR2 (germline): SGDLS, YYNGEE. The CDR3 is 15 residues long. Trimming took 2 bases from V and 3 from J; bases not matched to a gene: 6. Filled out from reference TRBV9 and TRBJ2-7, the complete variable domain reads DSGVTQTPKHLITATGQRVTLRCSPRSGDLSVYWYQQSLDQGLQFLIQYYNGEERAKGNILERFSAQQFPDLHSELNLSSLELGDSALYFCASSVAPTSGYEQYFGPGTRLTVT.

This clonotype was seen repeatedly, ten times or more. The CDR3 region is CASSDGGRMGGYTF. In DNA form, the CDR3 reads TGTGCCAGCAGTGACGGGGGACGGATGGGCGGCTACACCTTC. The chain combines TRBV6-4 with TRBJ1-2, with TRBD1 as a possible D gene (5 bases). The CDR3 sequence is 14 residues long. Germline values: CDR1 MRHNA, CDR2 SNTAGT. Trimming left V 2 bases short and J 8 bases short, with 15 bases between.

This clonotype was seen a few times. The genes are TRBV14 and TRBJ1-2; D is undetermined. CDR3 length equals 16 residues. The V end lost 3 bases, the J end lost 2 bases, and 16 bases lay between the germline ends. Germline V CDR1 and CDR2: SGHDN, FVKESK. CDR3 sequence: CASSHPSPRTNYGYTF. The CDR3 region has the DNA TGTGCCAGCAGCCACCCAAGCCCGCGGACCAACTATGGCTACACCTTC.

In this sample, this clonotype turned up many times. The V call is TRBV6-5, the J call TRBJ2-7; D call uncertain. V gave up 5 bases and J gave up 1 base, with 12 bases separating them. Germline loops: CDR1 MNHEY, CDR2 SVGAGI. The CDR3 spans 14 residues. Here the CDR3 DNA reads TGTGCCAGCAGTCCTCATAGCCTATCCTACGAGCAGTACTTC. It is translated as CASSPHSLSYEQYF.

The V gene is TRBV12-3 or TRBV12-4, the J gene TRBJ1-5; D gene uncertain. CDR3 length: 14 residues. Deletions cut 1 base from V and 2 bases from J, with 6 bases between. The CDR3 sequence is CASSLGIRNQPQHF. The CDR3 DNA reads as TGTGCCAGCAGTTTAGGGATACGCAATCAGCCCCAGCATTTT.

In its sample, this clonotype was seen a few times. The conserved phenylalanine or tryptophan normally closing the CDR3 is absent here, so this likely arose from a read error. The V and J genes are TRBV9 and TRBJ1-2; no definite D call. This CDR3 contains 12 residues. Between the trimmed V and J ends, which lost 1 base and 9 bases, there was a span of 10 bases. The germline gives CDR1 SGDLS, CDR2 YYNGEE. The CDR3 protein is CASSVTRESYTL. The CDR3, as DNA: TGTGCCAGCAGCGTAACAAGGGAGAGCTACACCCTC.

This clonotype was seen many times. V usage is TRBV29-1 and J usage is TRBJ2-5; 8 nucleotides match TRBD2. The CDR3 runs to 13 residues. Germline-derived CDR1 and CDR2 are SQVTM and ANQGSEA. The V and J ends lost 7 bases and 2 bases, in that order; junction bases with no gene match: 6. The CDR3 loop reads CSGTGGRQETQYF. As DNA, the CDR3 is TGCAGCGGAACGGGGGGGCGGCAAGAGACCCAGTACTTC.

In the case of this clonotype: A much larger clone is a single base away; this may be a read error. The DNA for the CDR3 is TGTGCCAGCAGCTTAGCGTATCCAATGAACACTGGAGCTTTCTTT. This gives the protein CASSLAYPMNTGAFF. The genes are TRBV7-9 and TRBJ1-1; D remains ambiguous. This CDR3 region has 15 residues. CDR1 is SEHNR, CDR2 FQNEAQ, per germline (reference sequence). The full variable domain, rest sourced from reference TRBV7-9 and TRBJ1-1, is DTGVSQNPRHKITKRGQNVTFRCDPISEHNRLYWYRQTLGQGPEFLTYFQNEAQLEKSRLLSDRFSAERPKGSFSTLEIQRTEQGDSAMYLCASSLAYPMNTGAFFGQGTRLTVV.

The CDR3 sequence is CAWSRGTSDPYEQYF. The CDR3 DNA follows: TGTGCCTGGAGTCGGGGGACTAGCGATCCCTACGAGCAGTACTTC. V usage is TRBV30 and J usage is TRBJ2-7; 10 positions match TRBD2. CDR3 length: 15 residues. J lost 2 bases, V lost 2 bases, and 6 bases had no gene match. The germline gives CDR1 GTSNPN, CDR2 SVGIG (reference sequence).

This clonotype was observed many times. The chain is built from TRBV18 and TRBJ2-5, with D perhaps TRBD2 (7 bases). Between the trimmed V and J ends, which lost 7 bases and 2 bases, there was a span of 14 bases. The CDR3 totals 14 residues. Germline loops: CDR1 KGHSH, CDR2 LQKENI. CDR3 protein: CASFIGGPQETQYF. The CDR3 DNA follows: TGTGCCAGCTTCATCGGGGGGCCTCAAGAGACCCAGTACTTC.

V usage is TRBV19 and J usage is TRBJ1-5, with TRBD1 as a possible D gene (6 bases). CDR1 and CDR2 from the germline V gene are LNHDA and SQIVND (reference sequence). The CDR3 has 15 amino acids. V was trimmed by 2 bases and J by 4 bases, leaving 12 bases between them. CDR3 nucleotide sequence: TGTGCCAGTAGTATACTGTCCAGGGGTAATCAGCCCCAGCATTTT. It yields the protein CASSILSRGNQPQHF.

This clonotype showed up many times. The chain combines TRBV14 with TRBJ1-2, with D perhaps matching TRBD1 (5 bases). The CDR3 runs 16 residues. Germline V lookup: CDR1 SGHDN, CDR2 FVKESK. The V end was cut by 0 bases, the J end by 3 bases, with 14 bases between. The CDR3 protein is CASSQEGEGNDYGYTF. The CDR3 coding sequence is TGTGCCAGCAGCCAAGAAGGGGAGGGGAATGACTATGGCTACACCTTC.

This clonotype was recorded a few times. The chain couples TRBV28 to TRBJ1-6; D uncertain. The CDR3 extends over 11 amino acids. The ends were cut back, 7 bases at V and 8 bases at J, with 6 bases in the middle. Germline CDR1 MDHEN, CDR2 SYDVKM. The CDR3 coding sequence is TGTGCCAGCAATGGGGATTCACCCCTCCACTTT. It specifies CASNGDSPLHF.

This clonotype was counted many times. J is TRBJ1-1 and V is TRBV20-1; a possible D gene is TRBD1 (5 bases). This CDR3 contains 14 residues. Germline CDR1 reads DFQATT; CDR2 reads SNEGSKA (reference sequence). Trimming removed 0 bases from V and 6 bases from J, with 14 bases in between. CDR3 DNA sequence: TGCAGTGCTAGAGATTACGGACACTCCGCTGAAGCTTTCTTT. Translating it yields CSARDYGHSAEAFF.